This entry lists 3 T cell receptor beta chains sequenced from one sample in a study of blood T cells in healthy people across ages. The use of a sample-barcoded 5' primer and a J-beta primer mix characterized a second PCR of roughly 6 to 11 cycles. Each CDR3 protein gets one entry after TCRdb re-called the 5' RACE reads with MiXCR. This table holds some 1,000,000 distinct CDR3 sequences, 20% to 25% found once. These data also featured in a second study, about T cells of mothers and their children.

The sample taken for sequencing was blood. The receptors derive from a girl aged 2 to 10 in good health.

This clonotype was recorded at least ten times. The chain employs TRBV4-2 and TRBJ1-2; possibly TRBD1 for D (5 bases). Looked up from germline, CDR1 is LGHNA and CDR2 is YNFKEQ. This CDR3 has 14 amino acids. V lost 1 base and J lost 4, with 10 bases in between. CDR3 nucleotides: TGTGCCAGCAGCCAAGGTGTGGGGCGCTATGGCTACACCTTC. The encoded protein is CASSQGVGRYGYTF.

The gene calls are TRBV7-8 and TRBJ1-1; 9 bases align to TRBD1. CDR3 length: 17 residues. With V trimmed by 2 bases and J by 0 bases, 7 bases remained unmatched. Germline lookup yields CDR1 SGHVS and CDR2 FQNEAQ. CDR3 in DNA: TGTGCCAGCAGCTTAAGCACAGGGGGCACAGTGAACACTGAAGCTTTCTTT. This translates into CASSLSTGGTVNTEAFF.

The CDR3 sequence is CASSFHRGWIGGYTF. The CDR3 bases are TGTGCCAGCAGCTTCCATCGGGGGTGGATAGGTGGCTACACCTTC. The chain employs TRBV12-3 or TRBV12-4 and TRBJ1-2; tentatively, D is TRBD1 (5 bases). The CDR3 consists of 15 residues. V was pared by 6 bases and J by 7 bases, with 21 bases between.